The 8 T cell receptor beta chains reported below all come from one sample, sequenced in a study of blood T cells in healthy people across ages. The use of a sample-barcoded 5' primer and a J-beta primer mix characterized a second PCR of roughly 6 to 12 cycles. One entry per CDR3 protein results from TCRdb running MiXCR on the 5' RACE reads. The sample lists 1,300,000 or so distinct CDR3 sequences; 59% were seen once. Sequencing was performed on blood. These receptors were taken from a man between 18 and 29 years old in good health.

This chain connects TRBV11-2 to TRBJ2-5; D gene unclear. Trimming took off 4 bases at V and 2 bases at J, with 8 bases between the two ends. Germline CDR1 and CDR2: SGHAT and FQNNGV. This CDR3 spans 13 amino acids. CDR3 protein: CASSSSPQETQYF. The DNA for the CDR3 is TGTGCCAGCAGCTCGTCACCACAAGAGACCCAGTACTTC. Using reference TRBV11-2 and TRBJ2-5 for the parts outside the CDR3, the full variable domain is EAGVAQSPRYKIIEKRQSVAFWCNPISGHATLYWYQQILGQGPKLLIQFQNNGVVDDSQLPKDRFSAERLKGVDSTLKIQPAKLEDSAVYLCASSSSPQETQYFGPGTRLLVL.

The chain carries TRBV7-2 and TRBJ1-2; D is uncertain. Per germline, CDR1 SGHTA and CDR2 FQGNSA. This CDR3 is 12 amino acids long. Trimming removed 5 bases at V and 7 bases at J, with 11 bases between. The CDR3 protein is CASSQVQAGYTF. CDR3 DNA sequence: TGTGCCAGCAGCCAAGTTCAGGCTGGCTACACCTTC.

The rearrangement joins TRBV28 to TRBJ1-1; D uncertain. Trimming left V 1 base short and J 6 bases short, with 12 bases between. This CDR3 contains 14 residues. Germline CDR1 MDHEN, CDR2 SYDVKM. CDR3 loop: CASSLFARPAEAFF. DNA of the CDR3: TGTGCCAGCAGTTTATTTGCCAGGCCGGCTGAAGCTTTCTTT.

The gene calls are TRBV27 and TRBJ1-6; unclear D gene. The ends were cut back, 3 bases at V and 3 bases at J, with 12 bases in the middle. Germline assignment: CDR1 MNHEY and CDR2 SMNVEV (reference sequence). There are 16 residues in the CDR3. In DNA, the CDR3 is TGTGCCAGCAGTTTCCGGCCGGACGACTATAATTCACCCCTCCACTTT. This encodes CASSFRPDDYNSPLHF.

The chain uses TRBV4-3 and TRBJ1-6; a possible D gene is TRBD1 (6 bases). V was shortened by 1 base and J by 0 bases, with 13 bases between the two germline ends. CDR3 size: 18 residues. Germline V gene lookup returns CDR1 LGHNA and CDR2 YSLEER. CDR3 protein: CASSQGPGGLSYNSPLHF. The DNA of the CDR3 is TGCGCCAGCAGCCAAGGGCCTGGGGGGCTCTCCTATAATTCACCCCTCCACTTT.

The chain has TRBV20-1 and TRBJ1-5; D is undetermined. Between the trimmed V and J ends, which lost 3 bases and 9 bases, there was a span of 12 bases. Germline V CDR1 and CDR2: DFQATT, SNEGSKA (reference sequence). The CDR3 is made up of 12 amino acids. Here the CDR3 reads CSARAGYRPQHF. DNA of the CDR3: TGCAGTGCTAGGGCGGGCTACCGGCCCCAGCATTTT.

This clonotype occurred once. This rearrangement joins TRBV2 to TRBJ1-2; weak D call: TRBD1 (6 bases). Trimming stripped 3 bases from V and 8 bases from J, with 16 bases between. Per germline, CDR1 SNHLY and CDR2 FYNNEI. CDR3 size: 14 residues. As DNA, the CDR3 is TGTGCCAGCAGTGAGATGTACGGGGGCGCCGGCTACACCTTC. This sequence encodes CASSEMYGGAGYTF.

A few counts support this clonotype. This chain connects TRBV20-1 to TRBJ2-4; no reliable D call. The J call may not be correct, given that the DNA end is closer to TRBJ2-7. CDR3 size: 16 residues. The germline gives CDR1 DFQATT, CDR2 SNEGSKA (reference sequence). The CDR3 is CSARVGVLARPYEQYF. CDR3 DNA: TGCAGTGCTAGGGTTGGAGTTTTGGCTCGTCCCTACGAGCAGTACTTC.